This T cell receptor (beta chain) was documented in a study of cytotoxic CD8 clonotypes in ibrutinib-treated CLL (dated by TCRdb to the early 2020s). Broadly, across the study: In this cohort, approximately 15 patients were treatment-naive and more than 9 were relapsed/refractory, while some 17 had unmutated IGHV. Of the 86 people in the trial, some 28 had longitudinal samples available. Samples averaged roughly 280,000 productive templates and 94,082 productive rearrangements. Cryopreserved peripheral blood mononuclear cells were collected before treatment, at response, and at either disease progression or sustained remission. Responses were partial in 25 or so patients and complete in 2; after median 68 months follow-up, some 15 stayed in remission and 12 progressed. Patients were still on ibrutinib when every remission and progressive disease sample was collected. Response samples were taken after a median of approximately a year on treatment, ranging from about 6 to 40 months. Summary of the overall study and its limitations: An increase in clonality was observed at ibrutinib response, with clonality remaining stable during sustained remission and falling back toward baseline at progression. At baseline, clonality was higher than in age-matched healthy donors and showed a strong correlation with circulating CD8+ T-cell counts. Lymph node repertoires were not examined, and the timing of sampling was not matched between patients in sustained remission and those whose disease progressed. Public clonotypes were rare and either shrank or stayed stable during treatment, and the rise in clonality at ibrutinib response reflected expansion of private clonotypes.

A remark on this clone: The antigen it recognizes is unknown. There are no base qualities to consult, and no much larger clone falls within one base.

The goal of deep resolution MiSeq sequencing was a depth between 1 in 1 million and 1 in 200,000 T cells, and coverage averaged 10x per clonotype. The immunoSEQ hsTCRB Kit was used to generate TCR beta libraries. For the original study's pipeline: The data were analyzed with ImmunoSEQ Analyzer and ImmunoSEQ Data Assistant, and V, D and J gene assignments followed IMGT definitions. Clonality was computed as one minus normalized Shannon entropy of productive rearrangement frequencies, ranging from 0 to 1. Public clonotype analysis was restricted to overrepresented clonotypes comprising at least 0.05% of each patient's repertoire. Repertoires from around 13 age-matched healthy donors in immuneACCESS were used as clonality controls. TCRdb obtained this table from immuneACCESS and retained in-frame rearrangements with V and J assigned. These tables miss some clones; where compared with another copy, unresolved V genes account for less than half of the shortfall, and the remainder is unexplained. The DNA was the basis for D and trimming; V, J and clone size are from that table. Recorded for this sample are 150,000 or so clones; 75% to 90% of them occurred a single time. The leading ten clones occupy roughly 2% of the sample.

Reading the label with the study, this specimen's time point is: approximately 2 years on ibrutinib. For TCR beta library preparation, approximately 1.8 micrograms of genomic DNA was extracted from cryopreserved PBMCs. Longitudinal blood samples from CLL patients receiving ibrutinib monotherapy were subjected to high-throughput TCR beta sequencing. The patients took part in an open-label, single-center phase 2 trial of ibrutinib monotherapy. Germline trimming amounts to 2 bases on V and 3 bases on J, with 6 as the count of junction bases outside the gene matches. The germline V gene provides CDR1 SGHTA and CDR2 FQGTGA. Counted from cysteine to phenylalanine, this CDR3 has 15 amino acids. Left in the record is the CDR3 DNA by itself, 45 bases read in frame from the first base.

The chain employs TRBV7-3 and TRBJ1-1; 7 bases in the junction line up with TRBD1. The TCR comes from a human donor with chronic lymphocytic leukemia. The sample consisted of PBMCs, taken after 24 months of ibrutinib treatment. The DNA sequence reads TGTGCCAGCAGCTTAGAATACAGGGGTGACACTGAAGCTTTCTTT. Translated, this is CASSLEYRGDTEAFF.